The clone carrying this TCR beta chain has ten or more counts. The CDR3 sequence is 15 residues long. V was clipped by 3 bases and J by 1 base, with 13 bases between them. Per the germline V gene, CDR1 is DFQATT and CDR2 is SNEGSKA (reference sequence). Time point of the sample: pre-sensitization, week 0. The sample's treatment: therapeutic diphenylcyclopropenone sensitization with weekly scalp DPC. Each CDR3 protein is one row after TCRdb ran MiXCR on the RACE reads. The sample records 250,000 to 300,000 distinct CDR3 sequences, roughly 7.4% being singletons. The data were taken from a study of human T cells and chemical hapten exposure. Study details: The study traced per-sample TCR yield variation mainly to small differences in pooled library volumes.

The chain joins TRBV20-1 to TRBJ1-5; possibly TRBD1 for D (6 bases). The receptor was derived from a man in his late teens or twenties with alopecia areata. Some clones in this sample may be carry-over from other donors' samples. The material sequenced was whole blood, taken in connection with sensitization to the hapten diphenylcyclopropenone (DPC). The CDR3 DNA reads as TGCAGTGCTAGCTTGGGGCAGGGGAGCAATCAGCCCCAGCATTTT. Its translation: CSASLGQGSNQPQHF.